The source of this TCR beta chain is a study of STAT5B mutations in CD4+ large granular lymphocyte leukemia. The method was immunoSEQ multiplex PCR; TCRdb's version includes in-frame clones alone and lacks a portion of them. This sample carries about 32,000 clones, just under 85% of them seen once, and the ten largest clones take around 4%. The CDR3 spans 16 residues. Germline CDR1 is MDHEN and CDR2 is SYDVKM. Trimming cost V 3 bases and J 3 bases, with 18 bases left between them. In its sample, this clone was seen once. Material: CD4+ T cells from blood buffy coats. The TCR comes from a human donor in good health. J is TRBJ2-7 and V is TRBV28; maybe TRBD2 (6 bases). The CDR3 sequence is CASSFWSGVRSYEQYF. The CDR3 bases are TGTGCCAGCAGTTTCTGGTCGGGAGTAAGAAGCTACGAGCAGTACTTC.